The 18 T cell receptor beta chains below come from one sample, sequenced in a study of molecular identifiers for immune sequencing clone quantification. TCRdb fed the PCR reads into MiXCR, producing one record per CDR3 protein. This sample has some 320,000 distinct CDR3 sequences, with 20% to 25% found just once. The sequenced sample was naive CD8+ T cells from blood, with Jurkat cell RNA spiked in. Noted subset: FACS-sorted CD8+CD4-CCR7+CD45RA+ naive T cells. These TCRs come from a human donor in good health. Some libraries in this study had Jurkat cell RNA spiked in.

A word on this clonotype: A clone one base away is much larger, so this may be a read error. The chain recombines TRBV7-2 with TRBJ1-4; no firm D call. Germline V gene lookup returns CDR1 SGHTA and CDR2 FQGNSA. V was clipped by 1 base and J by 8 bases, with 14 bases between them. This CDR3 region has 15 residues. For the CDR3, the DNA is TGTGCCAGCAGCTTAGGTTTGGATTGGTGGGAAAAACTGTTTTTT. Its translation is CASSLGLDWWEKLFF.

This clonotype was seen ten or more times. The chain is built from TRBV7-9 and TRBJ1-1; D might be TRBD1 (5 bases). V was trimmed by 4 bases and J by 7 bases, leaving 19 bases between them. CDR1 is SEHNR, CDR2 FQNEAQ, per germline (reference sequence). The CDR3 totals 15 residues. The CDR3 DNA is TGTGCCAGCAGCTCCTCGTCGGGGGGTACTCTTGAAGCTTTCTTT. Protein product: CASSSSSGGTLEAFF.

This clonotype has a count of ten or more. The chain combines TRBV13 with TRBJ1-4; a possible D gene is TRBD1 (6 bases). With 7 bases removed from V and 1 base from J, the gap between germline ends came to 10 bases. The CDR3 loop spans 14 amino acids. Germline CDR1 reads PRHDT; CDR2 reads FYEKMQ (reference sequence). The CDR3, as DNA: TGTGCCAGCACAAAGGACAGAACTAATGAAAAACTGTTTTTT. Residues: CASTKDRTNEKLFF.

This clonotype was counted once. This could be a read error, since a much larger clone is one nucleotide away. The chain is built from TRBV7-9 and TRBJ1-1; D gene unclear. The CDR3 runs to 14 residues. The germline CDR1 and CDR2 sequences are SEHNR and FQNEAQ (reference sequence). CDR3 in amino acids: CANSPGVAAPEAFF. DNA of the CDR3: TGTGCCAACAGCCCTGGGGTCGCAGCCCCTGAAGCTTTCTTT.

This clonotype was observed many times. The chain carries TRBV6-5 and TRBJ2-7; the D gene is possibly TRBD1 (6 bases). Germline V gene lookup returns CDR1 MNHEY and CDR2 SVGAGI. The V end lost 2 bases, the J end lost 6 bases, and 14 bases lay between the germline ends. This CDR3 spans 14 amino acids. The CDR3 sequence is CASSYGAQGREQYF. The CDR3 DNA is TGTGCCAGCAGTTACGGTGCTCAGGGGCGCGAGCAGTACTTC.

This clonotype was recorded many times. The CDR3 DNA is TGTGCCAGCAGCCGGGGCGCCTACGAGCAGTACTTC. Translating it yields CASSRGAYEQYF. The rearrangement links TRBV5-5 to TRBJ2-7, with D perhaps matching TRBD1 or TRBD2 (5 bases each). The CDR3 loop spans 12 amino acids. CDR1 and CDR2 (germline): SGHKS, YYEKEE (reference sequence). Between the trimmed V and J ends, which lost 4 bases and 2 bases, there was a span of 7 bases.

This clonotype was observed many times. This chain connects TRBV5-4 to TRBJ1-4; TRBD1 matches at 11 bases. The CDR3 consists of 15 residues. Looked up from germline, CDR1 is SGHNT and CDR2 is YYREEE (reference sequence). The V and J ends lost 4 bases and 5 bases, in that order; junction bases with no gene match: 4. The CDR3 DNA sequence: TGTGCCAGCAGCCACCGGGACAGGGGGAATGAAAAACTGTTTTTT. Translating it yields CASSHRDRGNEKLFF.

To note about this clonotype: This sequence may be a read error, since a much larger clone differs from it by one base. The chain carries TRBV4-3 and TRBJ1-1; D possibly corresponds to TRBD1 (6 bases). This CDR3 comprises 17 residues. Germline lookup yields CDR1 LGHNA and CDR2 YSLEER. The CDR3: CASGQGGRARPGAEAFF. Written as DNA, the CDR3 is TGCGCCAGCGGCCAAGGGGGTAGGGCGCGGCCGGGAGCTGAAGCTTTCTTT.

This clonotype was seen more than once but under ten times. This rearrangement joins TRBV27 to TRBJ2-7, with unresolved D. The CDR3 is made up of 13 amino acids. Trimming took off 5 bases at V and 6 bases at J, with 14 bases between the two ends. The germline gives CDR1 MNHEY, CDR2 SMNVEV (reference sequence). CDR3 in amino acids: CASSKGSLGEQYF. CDR3 nucleotide sequence: TGTGCCAGCAGTAAAGGGTCTCTTGGCGAGCAGTACTTC.

This clonotype was detected only a few times. The chain joins TRBV7-9 to TRBJ2-7; D is tentatively TRBD1 or TRBD2 (5 bases each). CDR3 length: 17 residues. The V and J ends lost 5 bases and 2 bases respectively, with 22 bases between them. CDR1 is SEHNR and CDR2 is FQNEAQ in the germline V gene (reference sequence). CDR3 sequence (DNA): TGTGCCAGCAGCGCCACCGGGGAGCAGGGAAGGCCCTACGAGCAGTACTTC. This encodes CASSATGEQGRPYEQYF.

This clonotype occurred many times. The V call is TRBV4-3, the J call TRBJ2-7, with D possibly called TRBD1 or TRBD2 (6 bases each). CDR3 length equals 13 residues. CDR1 and CDR2 (germline): LGHNA, YSLEER. Trimming took 6 bases from V and 3 from J, leaving 12 bases between them. The CDR3 region is CASSPGEDYEQYF. The CDR3 DNA follows: TGCGCCAGCAGTCCAGGGGAGGACTACGAGCAGTACTTC.

A remark on this clonotype: A read error may explain this, as a much larger clone is one base away. The rearrangement links TRBV4-1 to TRBJ2-7; D not resolved. CDR3 length: 13 amino acids. Per germline, CDR1 MGHRA and CDR2 YSYEKL. The CDR3 nucleotides are TGCGCCAGCAGCCAAGGTAACAGCTACGAGCAGCACTTC. Its translation is CASSQGNSYEQHF.

This clonotype showed up many times. V gene TRBV19 combines with J gene TRBJ2-5; no definite D call. Between the trimmed V and J ends, which lost 7 bases and 5 bases, there was a span of 14 bases. This CDR3 has 13 residues. The germline V gene has CDR1 LNHDA and CDR2 SQIVND (reference sequence). The CDR3 region has the DNA TGTGCCAGTACTCACCGCGGCGGCGAGACCCAGTACTTC. Its translation is CASTHRGGETQYF.

This clonotype appeared many times. The chain links TRBV6-5 to TRBJ2-5; 8 nucleotides line up with TRBD1. This CDR3 contains 17 residues. With 0 bases clipped from V and 4 bases from J, the junction kept 10 bases outside the gene matches. Germline V gene sequence: CDR1 MNHEY, CDR2 SVGAGI. The CDR3 is CASSYSRSRGRGETQYF. The CDR3 nucleotides read TGTGCCAGCAGTTACTCGAGGTCCAGGGGGCGCGGAGAGACCCAGTACTTC.

This clonotype was counted only a few times. This chain joins TRBV4-3 and TRBJ2-7; 11 nucleotides agree with TRBD2. After removal of 0 bases from V and 0 bases from J, the junction contained 7 bases not matched to a gene. From germline, CDR1 is LGHNA and CDR2 YSLEER. CDR3 length: 18 residues. DNA for the CDR3: TGCGCCAGCAGCCAAGAGGCTAGCGGGAGGCTAAGCTCCTACGAGCAGTACTTC. Encoded protein: CASSQEASGRLSSYEQYF.

V and J are TRBV5-6 and TRBJ2-1; TRBD2 might be the D (6 bases). V was clipped by 3 bases and J by 6 bases, with 19 bases between them. The germline CDR1 and CDR2 sequences are SGHDT and YYEEEE. The CDR3 covers 16 residues. CDR3 DNA: TGTGCCAGCAGCTCCCTGACTAGATCTCCTTGCAATGAGCAGTTCTTC. This sequence encodes CASSSLTRSPCNEQFF. Full variable domain (outside the CDR3, taken from reference TRBV5-6 and TRBJ2-1): DAGVTQSPTHLIKTRGQQVTLRCSPKSGHDTVSWYQQALGQGPQFIFQYYEEEERQRGNFPDRFSGHQFPNYSSELNVNALLLGDSALYLCASSSLTRSPCNEQFFGPGTRLTVL.

To note about this clonotype: A much larger clone lies one base from this, so it may be a read error. CDR3 bases: TGTGCCAGCAGCTTAGGGGGCAGGGGAGAGCGGTACTTC. Translating it yields CASSLGGRGERYF. The rearrangement links TRBV7-2 to TRBJ2-7; tentative D call: TRBD1 (6 bases). The CDR3 extends over 13 amino acids. CDR1 and CDR2 from the germline V gene are SGHTA and FQGNSA.

This clonotype was observed at least ten times. The chain couples TRBV28 to TRBJ2-2, with TRBD2 identical over 12 bases. Unmatched junction bases numbered 3, after V lost 4 bases and J lost 6 bases. This CDR3 spans 15 amino acids. CDR1 and CDR2 from the germline V gene are MDHEN and SYDVKM. CDR3 bases: TGTGCCAGCAGTTGGACTAGCGGGATCGCCGGGGAGCTGTTTTTT. Translation: CASSWTSGIAGELFF.